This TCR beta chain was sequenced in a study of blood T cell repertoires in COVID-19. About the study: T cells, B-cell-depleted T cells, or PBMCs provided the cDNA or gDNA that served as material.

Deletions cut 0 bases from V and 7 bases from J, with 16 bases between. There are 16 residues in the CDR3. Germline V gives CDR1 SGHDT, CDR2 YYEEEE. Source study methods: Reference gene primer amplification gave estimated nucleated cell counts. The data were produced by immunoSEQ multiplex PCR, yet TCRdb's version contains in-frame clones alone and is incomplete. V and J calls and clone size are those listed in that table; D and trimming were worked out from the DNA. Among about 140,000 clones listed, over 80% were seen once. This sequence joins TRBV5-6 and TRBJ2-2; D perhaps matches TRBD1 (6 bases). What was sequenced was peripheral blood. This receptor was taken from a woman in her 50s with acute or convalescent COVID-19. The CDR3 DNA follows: TGTGCCAGCAGCTTGGCCGGGTCAGGGGCGAACGGGGAGCTGTTTTTT. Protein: CASSLAGSGANGELFF.